Below are 9 T cell receptor beta chains sequenced from a single sample in a study of T cell repertoires in cytomegalovirus infection. TCRdb re-derived calls from the reads in MiXCR, one entry per CDR3 protein. Found here are around 350,000 distinct CDR3 sequences, 15% to 20% of them singletons; the top ten hold 7.5% to 9.5%. The sequenced material came from PBMCs. Receptors originate from a human donor in good health (CMV status not recorded). Some clones in this sample may be carry-over from other donors' samples.

The J gene is TRBJ1-2, the V gene TRBV7-2; unclear D gene. V gave up 5 bases and J gave up 5 bases, with 12 bases separating them. Germline V gene lookup returns CDR1 SGHTA and CDR2 FQGNSA. This CDR3 is built from 13 residues. This CDR3 reads CASSVDGQYGYTF. Here the CDR3 DNA reads TGTGCCAGCAGCGTGGACGGCCAATATGGCTACACCTTC.

This clonotype appeared many times. This rearrangement joins TRBV7-2 to TRBJ1-3; D perhaps matches TRBD1 (5 bases). The CDR3 runs to 16 residues. V lost 1 base to trimming and J lost 0 bases, with 10 bases between them. CDR1 and CDR2 from the germline V gene are SGHTA and FQGNSA. CDR3 in amino acids: CASSLEGLLSGNTIYF. DNA for the CDR3: TGTGCCAGCAGCTTAGAGGGACTTCTCTCTGGAAACACCATATATTTT.

This clonotype was detected only a few times. The gene calls are TRBV19 and TRBJ1-1; maybe TRBD1 (5 bases). V was pared by 4 bases and J by 4 bases, with 19 bases between. CDR3 size: 16 residues. From germline, CDR1 is LNHDA and CDR2 SQIVND (reference sequence). As DNA, the CDR3 is TGTGCCAGTAGTACCGTAATCGGGGGTGGGGTCACTGAAGCTTTCTTT. Encoded protein: CASSTVIGGGVTEAFF.

In this sample, this clonotype turned up once. The gene calls are TRBV18 and TRBJ1-1; D is undetermined. This CDR3 has 14 residues. V was trimmed by 5 bases and J by 6 bases, leaving 16 bases between them. In germline, CDR1 is KGHSH, CDR2 LQKENI. The CDR3 protein is CASSNRSGSAEAFF. The CDR3 bases are TGTGCCAGCTCAAACCGGTCGGGGAGTGCTGAAGCTTTCTTT.

This chain connects TRBV12-5 to TRBJ1-1, with unresolved D. The germline V and J ends were trimmed by 3 bases and 2 bases, with 4 bases remaining between them. This CDR3 comprises 12 residues. Germline assignment: CDR1 LGHNT and CDR2 FRNRAP. The CDR3 loop is CASGFQNTEAFF. The CDR3 DNA follows: TGTGCTAGTGGTTTTCAAAACACTGAAGCTTTCTTT.

This clonotype showed up just a few times. The J gene is TRBJ2-5, the V gene TRBV11-2; no definite D call. The germline V gene encodes CDR1 SGHAT and CDR2 FQNNGV. CDR3 size: 12 residues. The germline V and J ends were trimmed by 1 base and 7 bases, with 7 bases remaining between them. The DNA of the CDR3 is TGTGCCAGCAGCTTAGGCGAGGCGACCCAGTACTTC. Translating gives CASSLGEATQYF.

This clonotype was recorded a few times. The chain links TRBV4-2 to TRBJ2-3, with D hard to call. This CDR3 has 16 residues. The germline CDR1 and CDR2 sequences are LGHNA and YNFKEQ. The ends were cut back, 1 base at V and 0 bases at J, with 11 bases in the middle. The CDR3 DNA reads as TGTGCCAGCAGCCAAGCAACCGCTTCTAGCACAGATACGCAGTATTTT. Translation: CASSQATASSTDTQYF.

This clonotype was seen many times. The chain combines TRBV5-4 with TRBJ1-1; the D is unclear. CDR3 length: 13 amino acids. V was pared by 7 bases and J by 3 bases, with 13 bases between. The germline gives CDR1 SGHNT, CDR2 YYREEE (reference sequence). The CDR3 DNA sequence: TGTGCCAGCTCCTCTGTTGCGGACACTGAAGCTTTCTTT. As protein: CASSSVADTEAFF. Based on the CDR3 plus reference TRBV5-4 and TRBJ1-1, the full variable domain is ETGVTQSPTHLIKTRGQQVTLRCSSQSGHNTVSWYQQALGQGPQFIFQYYREEENGRGNFPPRFSGLQFPNYSSELNVNALELDDSALYLCASSSVADTEAFFGQGTRLTVV.

This clonotype was counted at least ten times. V gene TRBV6-2 or TRBV6-3 combines with J gene TRBJ2-2, with 7 nucleotides matching TRBD2. The CDR3 spans 19 residues. Germline V CDR1 and CDR2: MNHEY, SVGEGT. After removal of 6 bases from V and 2 bases from J, the junction contained 18 bases not matched to a gene. This chain's CDR3 is CASSRGLGQHEYNTGELFF. The CDR3 DNA reads as TGTGCCAGCAGCCGAGGACTAGGACAACATGAATACAACACCGGGGAGCTGTTTTTT.